The clone carrying this T cell receptor beta chain has ten or more counts. As yet, its antigen is unknown. Germline V gene sequence: CDR1 DFQATT, CDR2 SNEGSKA (reference sequence). V lost 0 bases and J lost 0, with 18 bases in between. CDR3 size: 19 residues. During its preparation, the TCRbeta library received unique molecular identifiers. A single record per CDR3 protein comes from TCRdb applying MiXCR to the PCR reads. The table lists under 70,000 distinct CDR3 sequences, around 9.9% of them singletons. These data are taken from a study of T-cell reconstitution after alpha-beta-depleted transplantation in children. General observations from the study: After one year, T-cell counts and TCRbeta diversity mostly came from new T cells. The high TCRbeta diversity at day 60 in some patients came from surviving recipient T cells and thymic progenitors. Several hundred expanded graft clones reportedly were the source of alpha-beta T cells about two months after transplant.

This chain connects TRBV20-1 to TRBJ1-6; no clear D. The sample here was PBMCs, taken before TCRalphabeta/CD19-depleted stem cell transplant. The sequence derives from a boy under 18 with acute myeloid leukemia, due to receive a stem cell transplant. In DNA, the CDR3 is TGCAGTGCTAGAGATGTATTGAGGAGGCCGAGCTCCTATAATTCACCCCTCCACTTT. Its translation is CSARDVLRRPSSYNSPLHF.